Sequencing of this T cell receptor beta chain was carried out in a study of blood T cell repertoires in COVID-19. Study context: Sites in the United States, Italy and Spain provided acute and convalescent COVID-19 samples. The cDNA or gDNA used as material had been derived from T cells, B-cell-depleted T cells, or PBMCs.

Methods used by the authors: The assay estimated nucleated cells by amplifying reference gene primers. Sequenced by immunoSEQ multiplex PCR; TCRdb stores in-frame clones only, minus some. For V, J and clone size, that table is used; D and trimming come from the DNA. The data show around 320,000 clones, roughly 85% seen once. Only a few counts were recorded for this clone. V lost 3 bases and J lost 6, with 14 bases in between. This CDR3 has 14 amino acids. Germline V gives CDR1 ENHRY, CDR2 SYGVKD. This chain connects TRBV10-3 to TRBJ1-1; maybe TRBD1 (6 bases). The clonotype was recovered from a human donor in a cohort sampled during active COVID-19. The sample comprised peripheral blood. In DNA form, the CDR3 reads TGTGCCATCAGTGAACCAGGGGATATATCTGAAGCTTTCTTT. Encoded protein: CAISEPGDISEAFF.